This T cell receptor beta chain was sequenced in a study of T cells after yellow fever vaccination. Study information: Those fractions that held only low numbers of cells were prepared using the SMART-Seq v4 Ultra Low Input RNA kit.

Ten or more counts support this clonotype. Its antigen is unknown. Study-wide points: A faster peak, day 5 versus 15, was reached by the weaker secondary response.

MiXCR was run by TCRdb on the 5' RACE reads, yielding one entry per CDR3 protein. The data contain hundreds of thousands of distinct CDR3 sequences, roughly 3.5% of them singletons. The germline gives CDR1 LGHNA, CDR2 YNFKEQ. Trimming removed 3 bases from V and 4 bases from J; junction bases left unmatched: 7. The CDR3 extends over 15 amino acids. This TCR came from a man aged 18 to 29 who received the YFV17D yellow fever vaccine. V gene TRBV4-2 combines with J gene TRBJ2-3, with TRBD1 matching 7 bases. Sequencing used PBMCs, obtained on the day of the yellow fever booster vaccination. The CDR3: CASSQQGGFADTQYF. CDR3 nucleotide sequence: TGTGCCAGCAGCCAGCAAGGGGGCTTCGCAGATACGCAGTATTTT.